These T cell receptor beta chains were read from a single sample in a study of tumor-infiltrating lymphocytes in primary liver carcinoma. TCRdb used MiXCR to reprocess the multiplex PCR reads, holding one entry per CDR3 protein. The sample yields some 100,000 distinct CDR3 sequences, about two thirds seen once. Sequenced sample: liver tumor tissue from sampling region 2. The receptors were gathered from a woman in her sixties with primary liver carcinoma and hepatitis B virus infection. CDR3s include the opening cysteine and the closing phenylalanine or tryptophan. Each record gives: CDR3 protein, CDR3 DNA, D gene, V gene, clone size, J gene. The D gene is left open where the match is weak. The listing skips clone size in some rows; elsewhere it reads once, few, many or a size class.

CASRRTSGRVTDTHYF	TGTGCCAGCAGGAGGACTAGCGGGAGGGTTACAGATACGCATTATTTT	TRBD2	TRBV6-6	NA	TRBJ2-3
CVSSLILAWDTDTQYF	TGCGTCAGCAGCTTAATATTGGCGTGGGACACAGATACGCAGTATTTT	NA	TRBV11-2	NA	TRBJ2-3
CASSPRSLETQYF	TGTGCCAGCAGCCCCCGTTCGTTAGAGACCCAGTACTTC	NA	TRBV28	many	TRBJ2-5
CASSHRDRYKQYF	TGTGCCAGCAGTCACCGGGACAGATACAAGCAGTACTTC	TRBD1	TRBV5-4	NA	TRBJ2-7
CASSTHRLAGDSNTDTQYF	TGTGCCAGCAGTACCCACCGACTAGCGGGAGATAGCAACACAGATACGCAGTATTTT	TRBD2	TRBV28	NA	TRBJ2-3
CASSFVGHLDTQYF	TGTGCCAGCAGCTTCGTCGGGCACTTAGATACGCAGTATTTT	NA	TRBV11-3	NA	TRBJ2-3
CSFEGALEQYF	TGCAGCTTTGAAGGAGCGCTGGAGCAGTACTTC	NA	TRBV29-1	NA	TRBJ2-7
CSVERLAGEDNEQFF	TGCAGCGTTGAACGGCTAGCGGGAGAGGATAATGAGCAGTTCTTC	TRBD2	TRBV29-1	many	TRBJ2-1
CASSLETSGSGDEQFF	TGCGCCAGCAGCTTGGAGACTAGCGGGAGTGGGGATGAGCAGTTCTTC	TRBD2	TRBV5-1	NA	TRBJ2-1
CASSYSKLRVQPLF	TGTGCCAGCAGTTACTCGAAGCTCAGGGTTCAACCTCTCTTT	NA	TRBV6-5	NA	TRBJ1-1
CSAPGQTGELFF	TGCAGCGCACCAGGACAGACCGGTGAGCTGTTTTTT	NA	TRBV29-1	NA	TRBJ2-2
CTVGGGNTEAFF	TGCACTGTTGGGGGGGGCAACACTGAAGCTTTCTTT	NA	TRBV29-1	NA	TRBJ1-1
CTSSLGATDYMNTEVFF	TGTACCAGCAGCTTAGGGGCCACTGACTACATGAACACTGAAGTTTTCTTT	NA	TRBV11-2	NA	TRBJ1-1
CASNIPSLNYDYTF	TGTGCCAGCAACATCCCCAGCCTTAACTATGACTACACCTTC	NA	TRBV28	once	TRBJ1-2
CSLTGHSGGHLFF	TGCAGCCTCACGGGGCACTCGGGCGGGCACCTGTTTTTT	NA	TRBV29-1	NA	TRBJ2-2
CASSLELPLPGEQFF	TGTGCCAGCAGCTTAGAACTACCCCTACCTGGTGAGCAGTTCTTC	NA	TRBV7-9	NA	TRBJ2-1
CASSPIGLAGIETQYF	TGTGCCAGCAGCCCGATCGGACTAGCGGGAATAGAGACCCAGTACTTC	TRBD2	TRBV11-2	medium-sized	TRBJ2-5
CASSLGNRVVTPLHF	TGTGCCAGCAGTTTGGGGAACAGGGTGGTGACACCCCTCCACTTT	NA	TRBV5-4	NA	TRBJ1-6
CASSIDFGGNYGYTF	TGTGCCAGCAGCATAGACTTCGGCGGCAACTATGGGTACACCTTC	NA	TRBV5-4	once	TRBJ1-2
CGSSPGTGGSSDTQYF	TGTGGCAGCAGCCCAGGGACTGGCGGGAGCTCAGATACGCAGTATTTT	TRBD2	TRBV11-2	NA	TRBJ2-3
CASIGTRRRGATRGQPQHF	TGTGCCAGCATTGGAACCCGGAGACGGGGGGCCACCCGCGGTCAGCCCCAGCATTTT	NA	TRBV28	NA	TRBJ1-5
CSVNDTPTYGYTF	TGCAGCGTTAATGACACCCCTACCTATGGCTACACCTTC	NA	TRBV29-1	NA	TRBJ1-2
CASSLRGLAGWRVRTDSQYF	TGTGCCAGCAGCTTAAGGGGCCTAGCGGGATGGAGGGTCCGCACAGATTCGCAGTATTTT	TRBD2	TRBV11-2	NA	TRBJ2-3
CASSTGSGTGELFF	TGCGCCAGCAGCACAGGGTCTGGTACCGGGGAGCTGTTTTTT	NA	TRBV5-1	many	TRBJ2-2
CAGSAGDHNEQFF	TGTGCCGGCAGTGCCGGGGACCACAATGAGCAGTTCTTC	NA	TRBV11-3	NA	TRBJ2-1
CASSLDPPGYYVYTF	TGTGCCAGCAGCTTAGATCCTCCGGGCTACTATGTCTACACCTTC	NA	TRBV11-2	NA	TRBJ1-2
CASSSPGQGTYEQYF	TGTGCCAGCAGTTCTCCGGGACAGGGAACCTACGAGCAGTACTTC	TRBD1	TRBV5-4	many	TRBJ2-7
CASSLKGTEGTEAFF	TGTGCCAGCAGCTTGAAGGGGACTGAGGGCACTGAAGCTTTCTTT	NA	TRBV5-5	NA	TRBJ1-1
CASIGTGYHDQYF	TGTGCCAGTATCGGGACAGGGTACCACGACCAGTACTTC	TRBD1	TRBV6-1	NA	TRBJ2-7